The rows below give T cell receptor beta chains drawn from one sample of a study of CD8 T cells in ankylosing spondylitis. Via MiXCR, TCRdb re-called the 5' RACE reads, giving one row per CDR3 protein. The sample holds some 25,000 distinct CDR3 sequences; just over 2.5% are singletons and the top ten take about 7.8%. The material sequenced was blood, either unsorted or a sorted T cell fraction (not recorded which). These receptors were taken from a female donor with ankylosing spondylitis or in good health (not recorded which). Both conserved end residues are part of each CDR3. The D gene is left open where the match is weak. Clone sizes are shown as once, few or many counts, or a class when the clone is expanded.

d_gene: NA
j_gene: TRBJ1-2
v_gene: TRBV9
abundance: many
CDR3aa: CASSVTESARYGYTF
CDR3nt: TGTGCCAGCAGCGTAACAGAGTCCGCTCGCTATGGCTACACCTTC

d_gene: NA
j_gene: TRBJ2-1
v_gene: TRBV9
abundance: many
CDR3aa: CASSLAPDLYNEQFF
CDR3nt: TGTGCCAGCAGCTTGGCCCCAGACCTCTACAATGAGCAGTTCTTC

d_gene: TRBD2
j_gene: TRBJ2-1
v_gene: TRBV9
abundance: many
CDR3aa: CASSVSYGTSGTYNEQFF
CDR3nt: TGTGCCAGCAGCGTGTCATACGGGACTAGCGGCACCTACAATGAGCAGTTCTTC

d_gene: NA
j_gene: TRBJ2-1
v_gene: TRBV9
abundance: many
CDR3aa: CASSVRQVDEQFF
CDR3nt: TGTGCCAGCAGCGTCCGACAGGTGGATGAGCAGTTCTTC

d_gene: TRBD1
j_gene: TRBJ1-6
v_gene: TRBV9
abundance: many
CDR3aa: CASSASGGARDSPLHF
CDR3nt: TGTGCCAGCAGCGCCTCAGGGGGAGCCCGGGATTCACCCCTCCACTTT

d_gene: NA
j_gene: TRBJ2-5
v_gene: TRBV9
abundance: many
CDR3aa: CASSPTELKETQYF
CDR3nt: TGTGCCAGCAGCCCTACGGAGTTGAAAGAGACCCAGTACTTC

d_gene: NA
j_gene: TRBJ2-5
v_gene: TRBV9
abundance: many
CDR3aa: CASSVGWTDQETQYF
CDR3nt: TGTGCCAGCAGCGTAGGTTGGACAGACCAAGAGACCCAGTACTTC

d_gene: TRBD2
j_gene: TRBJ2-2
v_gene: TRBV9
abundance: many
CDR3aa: CASSVAGGLAGAGELFF
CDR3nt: TGTGCCAGCAGCGTAGCGGGAGGGCTAGCGGGAGCCGGGGAGCTGTTTTTT

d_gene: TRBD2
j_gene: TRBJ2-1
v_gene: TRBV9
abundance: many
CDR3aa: CASSAPGLVGLGEQFF
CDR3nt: TGTGCCAGCAGCGCACCGGGACTAGTGGGGTTAGGGGAGCAGTTCTTC

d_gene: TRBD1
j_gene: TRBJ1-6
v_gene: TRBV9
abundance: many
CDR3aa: CASSVVGTGYSPLHF
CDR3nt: TGTGCCAGCAGCGTAGTCGGGACAGGGTATTCACCCCTCCACTTT

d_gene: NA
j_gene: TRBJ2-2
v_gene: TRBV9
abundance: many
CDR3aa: CASSVGSINTGELFF
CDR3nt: TGTGCCAGCAGCGTAGGATCTATTAACACCGGGGAGCTGTTTTTT

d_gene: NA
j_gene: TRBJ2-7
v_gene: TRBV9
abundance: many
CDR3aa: CASSVGPSALSYEQYF
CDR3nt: TGTGCCAGCAGCGTAGGGCCTAGCGCCCTCTCCTACGAGCAGTACTTC

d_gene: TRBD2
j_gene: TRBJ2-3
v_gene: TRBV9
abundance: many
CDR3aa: CASSGGASGSIGTDTQYF
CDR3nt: TGTGCCAGCAGCGGAGGTGCTAGCGGGAGTATTGGCACAGATACGCAGTATTTT

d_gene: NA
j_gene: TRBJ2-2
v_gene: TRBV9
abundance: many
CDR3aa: CASSVAPLPHTGELFF
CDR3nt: TGTGCCAGCAGCGTAGCGCCTCTGCCCCACACCGGGGAGCTGTTTTTT

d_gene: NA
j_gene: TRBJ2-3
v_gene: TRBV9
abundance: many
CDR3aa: CASSVAGVTDTQYF
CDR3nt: TGTGCCAGCAGCGTAGCGGGAGTCACAGATACGCAGTATTTT

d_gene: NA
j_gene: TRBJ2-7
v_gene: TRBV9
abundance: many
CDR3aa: CASSVVASSYEQYF
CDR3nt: TGTGCCAGCAGCGTAGTGGCGAGCTCCTACGAGCAGTACTTC

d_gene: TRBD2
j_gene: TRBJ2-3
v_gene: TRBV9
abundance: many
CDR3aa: CASSDRLAGSTDTQYF
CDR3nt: TGTGCCAGCAGCGACCGACTAGCGGGGAGCACAGATACGCAGTATTTT

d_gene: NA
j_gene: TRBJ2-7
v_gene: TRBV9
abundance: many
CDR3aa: CASARRSGEAYEQYF
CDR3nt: TGTGCCAGCGCGCGTAGGTCGGGGGAGGCCTACGAGCAGTACTTC

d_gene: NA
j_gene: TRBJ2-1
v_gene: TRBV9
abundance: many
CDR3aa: CASSKGPGIYNEQFF
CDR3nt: TGTGCCAGCAGCAAGGGACCCGGGATCTACAATGAGCAGTTCTTC

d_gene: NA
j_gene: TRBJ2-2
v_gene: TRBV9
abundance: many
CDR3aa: CASSGTVSSSGELFF
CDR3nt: TGTGCCAGCAGCGGAACGGTGTCCTCGTCCGGGGAGCTGTTTTTT

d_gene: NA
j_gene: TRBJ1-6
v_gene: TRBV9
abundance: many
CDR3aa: CASSASLGPLHF
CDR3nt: TGTGCCAGCAGCGCTTCGTTAGGCCCCCTCCACTTT

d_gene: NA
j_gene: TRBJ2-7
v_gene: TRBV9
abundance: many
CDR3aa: CASSVKRSTTSRYEQYF
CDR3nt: TGTGCCAGCAGCGTAAAAAGGTCGACCACCTCCCGCTACGAGCAGTACTTC

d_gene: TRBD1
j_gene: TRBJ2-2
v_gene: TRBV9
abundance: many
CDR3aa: CASSVDRTGGWTGELFF
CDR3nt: TGTGCCAGCAGCGTAGATAGGACAGGGGGTTGGACCGGGGAGCTGTTTTTT

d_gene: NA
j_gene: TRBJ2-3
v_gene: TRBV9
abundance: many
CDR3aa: CASSVAAGLQSYTDTQYF
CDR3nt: TGTGCCAGCAGCGTAGCGGCGGGATTACAATCATACACAGATACGCAGTATTTT

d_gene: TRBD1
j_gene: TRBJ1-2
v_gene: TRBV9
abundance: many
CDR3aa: CASSVAPQGGDYGYTF
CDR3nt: TGTGCCAGCAGCGTAGCCCCACAGGGGGGGGACTATGGCTACACCTTC

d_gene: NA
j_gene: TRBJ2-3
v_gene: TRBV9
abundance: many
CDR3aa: CASSVAPRSTDTQYF
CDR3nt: TGTGCCAGCAGCGTAGCTCCACGTAGCACAGATACGCAGTATTTT

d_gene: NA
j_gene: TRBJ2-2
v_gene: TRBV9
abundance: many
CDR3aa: CASSGGSSSTTGELFF
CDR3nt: TGTGCCAGCAGTGGTGGATCATCCTCCACCACCGGGGAGCTGTTTTTT

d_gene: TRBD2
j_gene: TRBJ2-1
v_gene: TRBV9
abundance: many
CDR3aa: CASSVGAGGPYNEQFF
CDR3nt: TGTGCCAGCAGCGTAGGGGCGGGAGGCCCATACAATGAGCAGTTCTTC

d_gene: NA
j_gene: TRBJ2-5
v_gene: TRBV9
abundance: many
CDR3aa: CASSGPGMTQYF
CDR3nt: TGTGCCAGCAGCGGACCGGGAATGACCCAGTACTTC